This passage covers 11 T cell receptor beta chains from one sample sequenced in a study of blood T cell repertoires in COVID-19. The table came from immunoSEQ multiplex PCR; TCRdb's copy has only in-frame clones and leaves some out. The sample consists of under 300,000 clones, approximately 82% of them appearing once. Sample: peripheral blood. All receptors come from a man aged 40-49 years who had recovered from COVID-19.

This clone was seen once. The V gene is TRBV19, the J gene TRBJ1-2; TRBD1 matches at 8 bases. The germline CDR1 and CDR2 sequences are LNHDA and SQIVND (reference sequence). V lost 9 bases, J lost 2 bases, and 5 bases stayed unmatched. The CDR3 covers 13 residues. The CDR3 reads CASQDRVNYGYTF. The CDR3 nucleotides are TGTGCCAGCCAGGACAGGGTGAACTATGGCTACACCTTC.

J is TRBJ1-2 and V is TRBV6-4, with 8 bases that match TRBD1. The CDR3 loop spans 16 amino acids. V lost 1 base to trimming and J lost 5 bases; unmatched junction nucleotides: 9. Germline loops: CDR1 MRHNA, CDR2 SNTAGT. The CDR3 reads CASSDYGQGGRYGYTF. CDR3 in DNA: TGTGCCAGCAGTGACTACGGACAGGGTGGACGGTATGGCTACACCTTC.

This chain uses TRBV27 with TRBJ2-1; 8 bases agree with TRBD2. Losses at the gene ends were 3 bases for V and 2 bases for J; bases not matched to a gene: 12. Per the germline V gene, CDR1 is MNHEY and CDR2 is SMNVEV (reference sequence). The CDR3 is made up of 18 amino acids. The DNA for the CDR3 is TGTGCCAGCAGTTTTATCGGCAGCGGGGGTATAGCCTACAATGAGCAGTTCTTC. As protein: CASSFIGSGGIAYNEQFF.

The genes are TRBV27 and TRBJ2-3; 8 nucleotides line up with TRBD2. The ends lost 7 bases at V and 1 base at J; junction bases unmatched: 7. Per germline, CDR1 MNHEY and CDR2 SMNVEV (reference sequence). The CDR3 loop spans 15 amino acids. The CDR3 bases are TGTGCCAGCAATAGCCTAGCGGGCGGCACAGATACGCAGTATTTT. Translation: CASNSLAGGTDTQYF.

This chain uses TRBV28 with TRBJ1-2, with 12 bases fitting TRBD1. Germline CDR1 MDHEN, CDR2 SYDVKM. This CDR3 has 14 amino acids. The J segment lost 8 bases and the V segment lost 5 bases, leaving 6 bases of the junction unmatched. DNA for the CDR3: TGTGCCAGCAGTCACGGGACAGGGGGCAGGGGCTACACCTTC. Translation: CASSHGTGGRGYTF.

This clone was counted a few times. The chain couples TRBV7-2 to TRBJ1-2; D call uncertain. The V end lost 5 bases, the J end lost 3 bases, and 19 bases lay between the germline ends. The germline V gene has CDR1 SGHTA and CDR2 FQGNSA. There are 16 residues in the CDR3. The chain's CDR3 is CASSPPHTRGDYGYTF. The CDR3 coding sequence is TGTGCCAGCAGCCCCCCGCATACACGCGGGGACTATGGCTACACCTTC.

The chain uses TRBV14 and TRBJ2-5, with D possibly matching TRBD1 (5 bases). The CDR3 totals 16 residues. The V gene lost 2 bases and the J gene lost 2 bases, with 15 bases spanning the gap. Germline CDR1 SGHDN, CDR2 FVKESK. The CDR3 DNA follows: TGTGCCAGCAGCCAATACAGTGTAAGGGGACAAGAGACCCAGTACTTC. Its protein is CASSQYSVRGQETQYF.

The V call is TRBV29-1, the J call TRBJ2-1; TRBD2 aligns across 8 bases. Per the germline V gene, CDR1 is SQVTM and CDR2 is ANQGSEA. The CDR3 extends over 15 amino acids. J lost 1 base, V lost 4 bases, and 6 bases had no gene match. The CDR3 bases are TGCAGCGTTGTTCCGAGCGGGAGTTCCTACAATGAGCAGTTCTTC. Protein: CSVVPSGSSYNEQFF.

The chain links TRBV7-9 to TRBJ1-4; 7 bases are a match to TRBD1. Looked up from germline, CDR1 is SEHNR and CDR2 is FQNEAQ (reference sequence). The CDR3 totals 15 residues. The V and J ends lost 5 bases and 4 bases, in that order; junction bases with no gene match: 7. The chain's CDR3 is CASSLGQADNEKLFF. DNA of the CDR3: TGTGCCAGCAGCCTCGGACAGGCTGATAATGAAAAACTGTTTTTT.

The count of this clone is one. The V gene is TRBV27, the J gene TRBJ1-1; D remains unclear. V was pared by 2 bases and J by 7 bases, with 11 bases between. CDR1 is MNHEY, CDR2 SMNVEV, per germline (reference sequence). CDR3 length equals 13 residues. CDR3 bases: TGTGCCAGCAGTTTAGTTATTGGCAGTGAAGCTTTCTTT. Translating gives CASSLVIGSEAFF.

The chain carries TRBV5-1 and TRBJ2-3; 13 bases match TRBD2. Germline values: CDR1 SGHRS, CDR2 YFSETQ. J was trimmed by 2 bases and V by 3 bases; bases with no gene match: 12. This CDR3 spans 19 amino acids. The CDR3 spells CASSSELAGGRVYTDTQYF. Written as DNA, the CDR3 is TGCGCCAGCAGCTCGGAACTAGCGGGAGGGAGGGTTTACACAGATACGCAGTATTTT.